This T cell receptor (beta chain) was sequenced in a study of T cell responses to AZD1222 COVID-19 vaccine. Clones were read by immunoSEQ multiplex PCR, and TCRdb kept only the in-frame ones, dropping some. The top ten clones hold approximately 4% of a sample with 160,000 or so clones, approximately 90% of them seen once. A remark on this clone: What it binds is not known.

This CDR3 contains 13 residues. Trimming shortened V by 8 bases and J by 2 bases, and 10 bases separated the two germline ends. CDR1 and CDR2 from the germline V gene are SNHLY and FYNNEI. Study-level findings and limits: Spike-specific TCR breadth and depth grew following two AZD1222 doses. At baseline, seropositivity was found in only 6 or 7 AZD1222 recipients.

This sequence originates from an adult who received the MenACWY meningococcal vaccine as a control. Here the sequenced sample was peripheral blood, taken 28 days after the second dose of the MenACWY control vaccine. The chain is built from TRBV2 and TRBJ2-1, with D possibly matching TRBD2 (6 bases). The CDR3: CASLGLTYNEQFF. The CDR3 DNA reads as TGTGCCAGCTTGGGACTTACCTACAATGAGCAGTTCTTC.